Sequencing of this T cell receptor (beta chain) was carried out in a study of T cell repertoires in cytomegalovirus infection. Study in general: TCR beta signatures that were public indicated CMV infection and matching HLA type.

V was pared by 2 bases and J by 0 bases, with 11 bases between. The CDR3 has 16 residues. Germline V gene lookup returns CDR1 SNHLY and CDR2 FYNNEI. TCRdb analysed the reads with MiXCR anew, one entry per CDR3 protein. The repertoire holds 450,000 to 550,000 distinct CDR3 sequences, with roughly 43% as singletons. Concerning this clonotype itself: The antigen remains undetermined.

V usage is TRBV2 and J usage is TRBJ2-4, with D maybe TRBD1 (5 bases). This receptor was identified in a human donor in good health (CMV status not recorded). Some clones in this sample may be carry-over from other donors' samples. This material consisted of cultured PBMCs, taken from culture after CMV antigen stimulation. Written as DNA, the CDR3 is TGTGCCAGCAGTGAAAGGGGCAGGCTAGCCAAAAACATTCAGTACTTC. Translated: CASSERGRLAKNIQYF.